This passage covers 26 T cell receptor beta chains from one sample sequenced in a study of T cell clonality in common variable immunodeficiency. Assay: immunoSEQ multiplex PCR; the TCRdb copy retains only in-frame clones and omits some. The profile covers over 30,000 clones, none occurring a single time. The sequenced sample consisted of peripheral blood mononuclear cells. These receptors all come from a person aged 18-70 years in good health.

Concerning this clone: The read stops 3 residues short of the end of the CDR3; the missing end is completed from the germline J gene. The chain uses TRBV5-1 and TRBJ2-3; 9 bases match TRBD1. V shed 2 bases and J 2 bases; nucleotides not matched to a gene: 3. Per germline, CDR1 SGHRS and CDR2 YFSETQ. The CDR3 is 15 residues long. The CDR3 sequence: CASSFGDRDTDTQYF. The sequenced CDR3 bases are TGCGCCAGCAGCTTCGGGGACAGGGACACAGATACG.

In this sample, this clone turned up many times. The CDR3 end lies 3 residues beyond the end of the read and is filled in from the germline J gene. Other DNA sequences in the same sample also yield this CDR3. The chain combines TRBV11-3 with TRBJ2-5; a weak D match, TRBD1 (5 bases). V was pared by 6 bases and J by 3 bases, with 11 bases between. This CDR3 spans 13 amino acids. Germline CDR1 reads SGHNT; CDR2 reads YENEEA. CDR3 DNA, as far as it was read: TGTGCCAGCAGTCTTAGGGGCGAAGAGACC. Translating it yields CASSLRGEET. The whole CDR3 region reads CASSLRGEETQYF.

This clone showed up many times. The CDR3 is cut off 3 residues early in the read; its end comes from the germline J gene. V gene TRBV30 combines with J gene TRBJ2-7; 13 bases line up with TRBD2. Germline loops: CDR1 GTSNPN, CDR2 SVGIG (reference sequence). The V segment lost 3 bases and the J segment 3 bases; nucleotides outside the gene matches: 8. The CDR3 has 16 amino acids. The CDR3 is CAWSPPRTSGSYEQYF. The DNA read from the CDR3 is TGTGCCTGGAGCCCCCCGAGGACTAGCGGGAGCTACGAG.

This clone was detected only a few times. Read data end 3 residues before the CDR3 end; the end is taken from the germline J gene. The chain is built from TRBV7-2 and TRBJ1-1; 9 bases fit TRBD1. Germline values: CDR1 SGHTA, CDR2 FQGNSA. The CDR3 sequence is 14 residues long. The V and J ends lost 3 bases and 4 bases, in that order; junction bases with no gene match: 3. The DNA read from the CDR3 is TGTGCCAGCAGCTTTGACAGGGGGTCCACTGAA. Encoded protein: CASSFDRGSTE. The CDR3 in its entirety is CASSFDRGSTEAFF.

This clone was detected a few times. The read stops 3 residues short of the end of the CDR3; the missing end is completed from the germline J gene. The chain recombines TRBV2 with TRBJ2-1; D is perhaps TRBD1 (6 bases). V gave up 6 bases and J gave up 3 bases, with 9 bases separating them. CDR1 is SNHLY, CDR2 FYNNEI, per germline. This CDR3 has 13 residues. CDR3 sequence reads: CASSGQSYNEQFF. CDR3 DNA, as far as it was read: TGTGCCAGCAGCGGACAGAGCTACAATGAG. The full variable domain, rest sourced from reference TRBV2 and TRBJ2-1, is EPEVTQTPSHQVTQMGQEVILRCVPISNHLYFYWYRQILGQKVEFLVSFYNNEISEKSEIFDDQFSVERPDGSNFTLKIRSTKLEDSAMYFCASSGQSYNEQFFGPGTRLTVL.

At least ten counts were recorded for this clone. The read gets to within 3 residues of the CDR3 end, and the germline J gene fills in the rest. The chain uses TRBV19 and TRBJ2-1; TRBD1 matches at 7 bases. CDR3 length: 16 residues. Germline CDR1 reads LNHDA; CDR2 reads SQIVND (reference sequence). With V trimmed by 3 bases and J by 0 bases, 5 bases remained unmatched. CDR3 sequence reads: CASSIRQGPSYNEQFF. CDR3 bases read: TGTGCCAGTAGTATCCGACAGGGTCCCTCCTACAATGAG.

In this sample, this clone turned up many times. The DNA ends 3 residues before the CDR3 does, and the rest of the CDR3 is filled in from the germline J gene. This chain joins TRBV30 and TRBJ2-2; TRBD1 matches 11 bases. This CDR3 contains 14 residues. Germline trimming cut 6 bases from V and 6 bases from J; bases unmatched to any gene: 6. Germline values: CDR1 GTSNPN, CDR2 SVGIG (reference sequence). The CDR3 here is CACMDRGRAGELFF. The DNA read from the CDR3 is TGTGCCTGCATGGACAGGGGGCGCGCCGGGGAG.

This clone was detected ten times or more. CDR3 amino acids: CASSAQTSGTYEQYF. The part of the CDR3 DNA that was read is TGTGCCAGCAGCGCCCAGACTAGCGGAACCTACGAG. J is TRBJ2-7 and V is TRBV13; 9 nucleotides agree with TRBD2. The observed sequence ends 3 residues before the CDR3 terminus, with the missing tail filled in from the germline J gene. The ends lost 5 bases at V and 2 bases at J; junction bases unmatched: 7. The CDR3 consists of 15 residues. CDR1 is PRHDT, CDR2 FYEKMQ, per germline (reference sequence).

Of note for this clone: Germline and junction disagree at one end, which may indicate a read error. The CDR3 bases that were read are TGTGCTAGCAGCTTAGGACTAGCGGGATATAATGAG. Translating gives CASSLGLAGYNE. The CDR3 reads in full as CASSLGLAGYNEQFF. V gene TRBV7-7 combines with J gene TRBJ2-1; 12 bases are a match to TRBD2. The read ends 3 residues shy of where the CDR3 ends; the end is completed using the germline J gene. CDR1 SSHAT and CDR2 FNYEAQ come from the germline V gene (reference sequence). The CDR3 contains 15 residues.

This clone was seen repeatedly, ten times or more. The read terminates 3 residues ahead of where the CDR3 ends, so the germline J gene completes it. The V call is TRBV20-1, the J call TRBJ1-2; possible D gene TRBD1, 6 bases. Germline V gene data show CDR1 as DFQATT and CDR2 as SNEGSKA (reference sequence). The CDR3 is 14 residues long. V was trimmed by 6 bases and J by 6 bases, leaving 20 bases between them. The CDR3 loop reads CSAEPFQGIHGYTF. The DNA read from the CDR3 is TGCAGTGCCGAACCGTTTCAGGGGATCCATGGC.

In this sample, this clone turned up many times. The read stops 3 residues short of the end of the CDR3; the missing end is completed from the germline J gene. This sequence joins TRBV30 and TRBJ2-2; TRBD1 agrees at 8 bases. Germline lookup yields CDR1 GTSNPN and CDR2 SVGIG (reference sequence). The CDR3 loop spans 14 amino acids. With 2 bases clipped from V and 8 bases from J, the junction kept 7 bases outside the gene matches. The CDR3 is CAWSSRTGPGELFF. The DNA read from the CDR3 is TGTGCCTGGAGTAGCCGGACAGGGCCGGGGGAG.

This clone showed up just a few times. The CDR3 reads CASNFWGGVNEKLFF. The CDR3 bases that were read are TGTGCCAGCAACTTCTGGGGGGGTGTTAATGAAAAG. The rearrangement uses TRBV7-8 and TRBJ2-2; 7 bases align to TRBD2. The missing CDR3 end, 3 residues past where the read stops, is filled in from the germline J gene. The CDR3 length is 15 residues. Germline V gene lookup returns CDR1 SGHVS and CDR2 FQNEAQ.

This clone showed up many times. The read finishes 3 residues shy of the CDR3 end, and the germline J gene is used to complete it. The chain is built from TRBV10-3 and TRBJ2-1, with a possible D match to TRBD2 (5 bases). V dropped 10 bases and J dropped 5 bases, with 9 bases sitting between them. The CDR3 has 11 residues. CDR1 and CDR2 (germline): ENHRY, SYGVKD. The CDR3 loop is CATGLDNEQFF. Partial CDR3 DNA: TGTGCCACAGGACTTGACAATGAG.

This clone turned up a few times. The CDR3 end lies 3 residues beyond the end of the read and is filled in from the germline J gene. The chain carries TRBV6-1 and TRBJ1-1; 9 bases align to TRBD1. Germline V CDR1 and CDR2: MNHNS, SASEGT. There are 15 residues in the CDR3. Germline trimming cut 2 bases from V and 5 bases from J; bases unmatched to any gene: 6. CDR3: CASSESGTGSTEAFF. The CDR3 DNA, read in part, is TGTGCCAGCAGTGAATCCGGGACAGGGTCGACTGAA.

This clone appeared a few times. The CDR3 extends 3 residues past the end of the read, so its final part is completed from the germline J gene. J is TRBJ1-5 and V is TRBV6-2 or TRBV6-3; 11 bases align to TRBD1. The CDR3 has 15 residues. Germline lookup yields CDR1 MNHEY and CDR2 SVGEGT. J gave up 1 base and V 4 bases, and 0 bases lay outside the gene matches. The CDR3 bases that were read are TGTGCCAGCAGTTGGGACAGGGGGAGCAATCAGCCC. Translating gives CASSWDRGSNQP. The whole CDR3 reads CASSWDRGSNQPQHF.

The sample holds many counts of this clone. Read sequence stops 3 residues before the CDR3 end, and the germline J gene provides the missing end. The same CDR3 arises from other DNA sequences in this sample as well. The genes are TRBV5-1 and TRBJ2-1, with a possible D match to TRBD2 (5 bases). Trimming left V 0 bases short and J 3 bases short, with 7 bases between. There are 14 residues in the CDR3. Germline assignment: CDR1 SGHRS and CDR2 YFSETQ. CDR3 sequence reads: CASSLEAGYNEQFF. The covered CDR3 bases are TGCGCCAGCAGCTTGGAGGCGGGCTACAATGAG.

This clone came up many times. The read gets to within 3 residues of the CDR3 end, and the germline J gene fills in the rest. The chain has TRBV20-1 and TRBJ2-2; 7 positions match TRBD1. CDR3 length equals 13 residues. Germline values: CDR1 DFQATT, CDR2 SNEGSKA (reference sequence). The CDR3 sequence: CSAIRGKGEKLFF. The sequenced CDR3 bases are TGCAGTGCGATCAGGGGGAAGGGTGAAAAG.

This clone was seen repeatedly, ten times or more. The read gets to within 3 residues of the CDR3 end, and the germline J gene fills in the rest. V and J are TRBV5-1 and TRBJ2-5, with 7 bases that match TRBD1. The CDR3 is 15 residues long. Germline CDR1 and CDR2: SGHRS and YFSETQ. V shed 0 bases, J shed 1 base, and the junction held 3 bases outside the gene matches. CDR3 protein: CASSLAGTVQETQYF. The CDR3 bases that were read are TGCGCCAGCAGCTTGGCCGGGACAGTCCAAGAGACC.

This clone was recorded at least ten times. The CDR3 is cut off 3 residues early in the read; its end comes from the germline J gene. This chain connects TRBV2 to TRBJ2-3, with 9 nucleotides matching TRBD1. In germline, CDR1 is SNHLY, CDR2 FYNNEI. The CDR3 is 14 residues long. V lost 8 bases, J lost 1 base, and 4 bases stayed unmatched. This CDR3 is CASLRDRGTDTQYF. The sequenced part of the CDR3 DNA is TGTGCCAGCCTCCGGGACAGGGGCACAGATACG.

The sample holds a few counts of this clone. The read finishes 3 residues shy of the CDR3 end, and the germline J gene is used to complete it. The rearrangement joins TRBV7-9 to TRBJ2-5, with 9 bases lining up with TRBD2. The CDR3 sequence is 14 residues long. Germline V gene sequence: CDR1 SEHNR, CDR2 FQNEAQ (reference sequence). Trimming took 5 bases from V and 5 from J; bases not matched to a gene: 6. The CDR3 reads CASSPGTSTETQYF. The covered CDR3 bases are TGTGCCAGCAGCCCCGGGACTAGCACGGAGACC.

This clone has a count of ten or more. The CDR3 end is not reached by the read, which stops 3 residues before it; the germline J gene fills it in. The rearrangement joins TRBV6-1 to TRBJ2-7; 10 nucleotides agree with TRBD2. The CDR3 extends over 15 amino acids. The J segment lost 0 bases and the V segment lost 4 bases, leaving 3 bases of the junction unmatched. The germline gives CDR1 MNHNS, CDR2 SASEGT. The sequenced part of the CDR3 DNA is TGTGCCAGCAGTGGACGGACTAGCGGCTCCTACGAG. The encoded protein is CASSGRTSGSYE. The complete CDR3 sequence is CASSGRTSGSYEQYF.

The covered CDR3 bases are TGTGCCAGCAGTGACACTCCCGCGGCCAACGTC. This codes for CASSDTPAANV. The entire CDR3 protein reads CASSDTPAANVLTF. This chain uses TRBV6-4 with TRBJ2-6; D is unresolved. The DNA ends 3 residues before the CDR3 does, and the rest of the CDR3 is filled in from the germline J gene. CDR3 length: 14 amino acids. Trimming pared 2 bases from V and 6 bases from J, leaving 8 bases between. Germline V lookup: CDR1 MRHNA, CDR2 SNTAGT.

As to this clone: A read error may explain this, as a much larger clone is one base away. The read halts 3 residues ahead of the CDR3 end, with the missing end drawn from the germline J gene. The rearrangement links TRBV19 to TRBJ2-2, with 8 bases lining up with TRBD1. Per germline, CDR1 LNHDA and CDR2 SQIVND (reference sequence). The CDR3 sequence is 15 residues long. The DNA read from the CDR3 is TGTGCCACCCTACGGACAGGGACCGGGGCCAACGTG. It codes for CATLRTGTGANV. The CDR3 in its entirety is CATLRTGTGANVLFF.

A few counts support this clone. The junction departs from germline at one end; a sequencing error may be responsible. Sequencing ends 3 residues short of the CDR3 end; the germline J gene provides the rest. The chain recombines TRBV7-3 with TRBJ2-1, with 8 bases aligning to TRBD2. CDR3 length: 15 amino acids. The germline gives CDR1 SGHTA, CDR2 FQGTGA. CDR3 in amino acids: CANSPAGDSYNEQFF. CDR3 DNA, as far as it was read: TGTGCCAACAGCCCAGCGGGGGACTCCTACAATGAG.

Many counts were recorded for this clone. The read ends 3 residues early relative to the CDR3; the germline J gene fills the gap. The V call is TRBV30, the J call TRBJ1-1; a weak D match, TRBD1 (6 bases). The CDR3 has 13 residues. Looked up from germline, CDR1 is GTSNPN and CDR2 is SVGIG (reference sequence). CDR3 in amino acids: CARDTVMNTEAFF. The part of the CDR3 DNA that was read is TGTGCGAGGGACACCGTTATGAACACTGAA.

There are many counts of this clone. The CDR3 end is not reached by the read, which stops 3 residues before it; the germline J gene fills it in. J is TRBJ2-3 and V is TRBV7-2; 7 bases are shared with TRBD2. This CDR3 region has 14 residues. V trimming: 1 base; J trimming: 6 bases; junction bases outside the gene matches: 4. The germline V gene has CDR1 SGHTA and CDR2 FQGNSA. The CDR3 spells CASSLGLAGDTQYF. The CDR3 bases that were read are TGTGCCAGCAGCTTAGGACTAGCCGGCGATACG.